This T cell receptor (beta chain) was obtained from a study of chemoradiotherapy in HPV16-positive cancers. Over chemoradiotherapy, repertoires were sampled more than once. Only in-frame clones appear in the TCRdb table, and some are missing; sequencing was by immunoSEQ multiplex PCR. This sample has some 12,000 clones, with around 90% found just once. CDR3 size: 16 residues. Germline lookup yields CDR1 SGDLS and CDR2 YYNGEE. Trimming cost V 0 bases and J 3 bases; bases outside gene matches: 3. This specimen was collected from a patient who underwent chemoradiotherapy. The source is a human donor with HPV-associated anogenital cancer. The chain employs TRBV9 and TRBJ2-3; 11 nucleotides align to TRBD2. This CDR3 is CASSVGSSGGTDTQYF. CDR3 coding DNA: TGTGCCAGCAGCGTAGGGTCTAGCGGGGGGACAGATACGCAGTATTTT.